The present T cell receptor beta chain was sequenced within a study of OX40 agonist ivuxolimab in advanced cancers. Measured with immunoSEQ multiplex PCR; TCRdb has only the in-frame clones, and not every one. The sample shows some 20,000 clones, about 90% of them seen only once. V lost 1 base and J lost 3, with 13 bases in between. The CDR3 spans 16 residues. Germline-derived CDR1 and CDR2 are MNHNS and SASEGT. General observations from the study: The antigens recognized by the expanded peripheral T cells, that is their antigen specificity, were not determined.

Notes on this clone: Its antigen is not identified.

The receptor's source is an adult with an advanced solid tumor such as melanoma, head and neck, liver or kidney cancer. The V and J genes are TRBV6-1 and TRBJ1-5, with D hard to call. Specimen: CD4+ or CD8+ T cells sorted from blood, collected in a trial of the OX40 agonist ivuxolimab. The CDR3 DNA is TGTGCCAGCAGTGAAGGGTTAATCCCCATCAATCAGCCCCAGCATTTT. It yields the protein CASSEGLIPINQPQHF.